The text below deals with one TCR beta chain. The data stem from a study of cytomegalovirus exposure and HLA in healthy donors. The CDR3 spans 15 residues. Germline trimming cut 6 bases from V and 6 bases from J; bases unmatched to any gene: 11. From germline, CDR1 is SNHLY and CDR2 FYNNEI. Sequenced by immunoSEQ multiplex PCR; TCRdb stores in-frame clones only, minus some. This sample has 220,000 or so clones; approximately 88% occur once, and the top ten carry 11% to 15%. This sequence was found in a woman under 40 in good health and CMV-seropositive. Sequences were obtained from PBMCs. The V call is TRBV2, the J call TRBJ2-3, with TRBD1 matching over 8 bases. Written as DNA, the CDR3 is TGTGCCAGCAGGACCGACAGGGGAAGGGCTGATACGCAGTATTTT. It encodes CASRTDRGRADTQYF.